Sequencing of this T cell receptor beta chain was carried out in a study of T cells in Graves' hyperthyroidism and ophthalmopathy. Study-level results: Most clonotypes expanded in the thyroid (above 0.001) were also present in blood.

With duration under 3 months, ophthalmopathy was active: Clinical Activity Score at least 3, NOSPECS at least 4. Pregnant or lactating patients were excluded, as were those with uncontrolled infection or other autoimmune disease. In making diagnoses, clinical symptoms, serum thyroxine and TRAb, thyroid ultrasound and orbital computed tomography were all used. Of note for this clonotype: Its antigen is currently unknown.

The CDR3 regions of TCR beta were amplified from RNA transcripts. Primed by the HTBI set, a first-round RT-PCR was run on the TCR CDR3. Using its own MiXCR run on the multiplex PCR reads, TCRdb lists one record per CDR3 protein. The table includes about 600,000 distinct CDR3 sequences, about a sixth detected once. The sample taken for sequencing was blood. This TCR came from a woman aged 40 to 50 with Graves' ophthalmopathy.

The CDR3 is CAWSVGSGSTDTQYF. The CDR3 DNA sequence: TGTGCCTGGAGTGTAGGTAGCGGAAGCACAGATACGCAGTATTTT. This sequence joins TRBV30 and TRBJ2-3; maybe TRBD2 (6 bases). V lost 0 bases and J lost 0, with 10 bases in between. Germline V gives CDR1 GTSNPN, CDR2 SVGIG (reference sequence). The CDR3 has 15 amino acids.